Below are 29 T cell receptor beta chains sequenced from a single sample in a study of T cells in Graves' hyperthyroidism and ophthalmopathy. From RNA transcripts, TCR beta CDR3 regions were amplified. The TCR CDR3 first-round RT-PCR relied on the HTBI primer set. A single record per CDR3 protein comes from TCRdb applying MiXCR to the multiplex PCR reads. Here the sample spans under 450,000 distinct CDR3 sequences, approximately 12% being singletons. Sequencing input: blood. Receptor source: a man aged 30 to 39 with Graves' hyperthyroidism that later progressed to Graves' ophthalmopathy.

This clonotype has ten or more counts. CDR3 bases: TGTGCCAGCAGTTTTATGGGGCCTGACACCGGGGAGCTGTTTTTT. It is translated as CASSFMGPDTGELFF. The chain employs TRBV12-3 or TRBV12-4 and TRBJ2-2, with D possibly TRBD1 on 5 matching bases. Trimming pared 3 bases from V and 3 bases from J, leaving 11 bases between. CDR3 size: 15 residues.

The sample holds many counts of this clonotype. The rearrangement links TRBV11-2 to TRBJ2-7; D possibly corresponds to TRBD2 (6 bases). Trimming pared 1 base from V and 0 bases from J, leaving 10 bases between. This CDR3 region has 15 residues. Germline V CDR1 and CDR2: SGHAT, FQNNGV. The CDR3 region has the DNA TGTGCCAGCAGCTTAGCTGCGGGGCCCTCCTACGAGCAGTACTTC. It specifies CASSLAAGPSYEQYF.

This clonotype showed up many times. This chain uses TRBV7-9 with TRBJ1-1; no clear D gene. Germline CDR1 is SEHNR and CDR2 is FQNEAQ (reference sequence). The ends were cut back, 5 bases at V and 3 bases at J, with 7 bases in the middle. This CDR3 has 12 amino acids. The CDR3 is CASSPMDTEAFF. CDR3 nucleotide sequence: TGTGCCAGCAGCCCTATGGACACTGAAGCTTTCTTT.

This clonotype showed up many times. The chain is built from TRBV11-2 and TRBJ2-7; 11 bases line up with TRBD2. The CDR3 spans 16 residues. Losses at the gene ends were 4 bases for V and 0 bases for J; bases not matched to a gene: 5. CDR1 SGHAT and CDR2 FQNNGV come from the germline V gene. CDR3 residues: CASSSKLAGASYEQYF. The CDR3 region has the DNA TGTGCCAGCAGCTCCAAACTAGCGGGGGCCTCCTACGAGCAGTACTTC. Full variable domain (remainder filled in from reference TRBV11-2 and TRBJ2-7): EAGVAQSPRYKIIEKRQSVAFWCNPISGHATLYWYQQILGQGPKLLIQFQNNGVVDDSQLPKDRFSAERLKGVDSTLKIQPAKLEDSAVYLCASSSKLAGASYEQYFGPGTRLTVT.

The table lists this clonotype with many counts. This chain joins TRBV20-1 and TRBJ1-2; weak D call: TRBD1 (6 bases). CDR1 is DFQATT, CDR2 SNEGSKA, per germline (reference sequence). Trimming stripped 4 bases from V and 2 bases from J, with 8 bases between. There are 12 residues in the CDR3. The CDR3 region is CSAITGNYGYTF. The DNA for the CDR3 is TGCAGTGCTATTACAGGGAACTATGGCTACACCTTC.

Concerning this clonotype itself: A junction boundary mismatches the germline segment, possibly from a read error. In nucleotides, the CDR3 is TGCAGTACTAGCCCCCCGCGGGCCCTGTTACAAGAGACCCAGTACTTC. It specifies CSTSPPRALLQETQYF. The chain uses TRBV20-1 and TRBJ2-5; weak D call: TRBD2 (6 bases). The CDR3 sequence is 16 residues long. Germline CDR1 reads DFQATT; CDR2 reads SNEGSKA (reference sequence).

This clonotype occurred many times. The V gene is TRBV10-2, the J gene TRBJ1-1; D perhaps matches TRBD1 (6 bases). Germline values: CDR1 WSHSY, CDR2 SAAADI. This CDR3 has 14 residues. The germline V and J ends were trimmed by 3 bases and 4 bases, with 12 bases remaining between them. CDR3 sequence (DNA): TGCGCCAGCAGTGATTTAGGGGGTACCACTGAAGCTTTCTTT. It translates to CASSDLGGTTEAFF.

For the CDR3, the DNA is TGTGCCAGCAGTTACTTCGGGACGGGGGGGCCTGGAGAGACCCAGTACTTC. Its protein is CASSYFGTGGPGETQYF. The chain couples TRBV6-5 to TRBJ2-5, with 8 bases lining up with TRBD2. V was pared by 1 base and J by 4 bases, with 11 bases of the junction left unmatched. Germline CDR1 MNHEY, CDR2 SVGAGI. The CDR3 extends over 17 amino acids.

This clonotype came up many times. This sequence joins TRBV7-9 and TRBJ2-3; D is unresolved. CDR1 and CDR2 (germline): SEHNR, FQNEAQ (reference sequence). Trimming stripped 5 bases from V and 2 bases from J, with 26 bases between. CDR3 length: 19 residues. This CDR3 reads CASSTRPDPGQWATDTQYF. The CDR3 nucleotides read TGTGCCAGCAGCACCCGTCCCGACCCAGGCCAGTGGGCCACAGATACGCAGTATTTT.

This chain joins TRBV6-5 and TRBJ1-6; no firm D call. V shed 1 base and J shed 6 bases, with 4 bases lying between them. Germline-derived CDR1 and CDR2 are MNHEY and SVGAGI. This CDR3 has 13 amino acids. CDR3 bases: TGTGCCAGCAGTTACTTGCTTAATTCACCCCTCCACTTT. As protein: CASSYLLNSPLHF.

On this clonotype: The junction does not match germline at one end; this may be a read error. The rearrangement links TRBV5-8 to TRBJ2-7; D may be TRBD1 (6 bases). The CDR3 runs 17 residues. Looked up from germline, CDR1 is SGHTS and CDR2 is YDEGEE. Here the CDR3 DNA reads TGTGCCAGCAGCTTGCAATGGTTACAGGGTAGCTCCTACGAGCAGCACTTC. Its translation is CASSLQWLQGSSYEQHF.

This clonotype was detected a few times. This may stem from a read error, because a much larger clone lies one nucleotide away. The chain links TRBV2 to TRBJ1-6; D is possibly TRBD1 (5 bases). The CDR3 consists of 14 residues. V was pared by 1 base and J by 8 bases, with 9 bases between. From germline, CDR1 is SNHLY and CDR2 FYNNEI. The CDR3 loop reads CASSEGGVDSPLHF. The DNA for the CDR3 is TGTGCCAGCAGTGAAGGAGGGGTGGATTCACCCCTCCACTTT.

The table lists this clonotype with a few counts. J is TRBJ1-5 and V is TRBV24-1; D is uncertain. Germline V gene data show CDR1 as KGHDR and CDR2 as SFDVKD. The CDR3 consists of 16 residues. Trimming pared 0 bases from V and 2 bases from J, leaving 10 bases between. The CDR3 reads CATSDLKVLGNQPQHF. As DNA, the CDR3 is TGTGCCACCAGTGATTTGAAGGTATTGGGCAATCAGCCCCAGCATTTT.

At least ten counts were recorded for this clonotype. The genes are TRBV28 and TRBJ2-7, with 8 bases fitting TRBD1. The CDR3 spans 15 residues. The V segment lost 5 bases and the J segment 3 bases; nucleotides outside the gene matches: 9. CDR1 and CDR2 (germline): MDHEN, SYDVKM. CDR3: CASSTPGTGLYEQYF. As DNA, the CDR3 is TGTGCCAGCAGTACTCCCGGGACAGGCCTCTACGAGCAGTACTTC.

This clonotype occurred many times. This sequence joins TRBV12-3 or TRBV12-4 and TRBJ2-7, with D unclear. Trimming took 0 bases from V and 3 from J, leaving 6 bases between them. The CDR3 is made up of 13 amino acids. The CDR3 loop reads CASSLAPRYEQYF. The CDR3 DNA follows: TGTGCCAGCAGTTTAGCGCCCCGCTACGAGCAGTACTTC.

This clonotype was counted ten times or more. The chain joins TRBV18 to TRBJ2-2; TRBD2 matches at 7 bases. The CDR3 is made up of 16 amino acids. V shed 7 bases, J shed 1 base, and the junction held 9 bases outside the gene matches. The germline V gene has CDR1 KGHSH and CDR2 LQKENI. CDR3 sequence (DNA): TGTGCCAGCTACCACCAAGCGGGACTGAACACCGGGGAGCTGTTTTTT. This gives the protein CASYHQAGLNTGELFF. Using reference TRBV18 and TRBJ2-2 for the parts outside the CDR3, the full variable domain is NAGVMQNPRHLVRRRGQEARLRCSPMKGHSHVYWYRQLPEEGLKFMVYLQKENIIDESGMPKERFSAEFPKEGPSILRIQQVVRGDSAAYFCASYHQAGLNTGELFFGEGSRLTVL.

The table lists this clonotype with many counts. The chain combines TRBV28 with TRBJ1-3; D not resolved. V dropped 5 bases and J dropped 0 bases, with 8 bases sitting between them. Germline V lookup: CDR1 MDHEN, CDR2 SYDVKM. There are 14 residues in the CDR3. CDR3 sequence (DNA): TGTGCCAGCAGTCCCGACAACTCTGGAAACACCATATATTTT. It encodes CASSPDNSGNTIYF.

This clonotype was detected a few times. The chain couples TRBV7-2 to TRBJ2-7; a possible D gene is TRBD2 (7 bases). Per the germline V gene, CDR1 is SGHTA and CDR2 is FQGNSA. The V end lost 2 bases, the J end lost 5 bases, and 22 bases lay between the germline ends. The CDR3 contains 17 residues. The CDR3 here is CASSLLPPGGPKDEQYF. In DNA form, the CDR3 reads TGTGCCAGCAGCTTACTACCACCCGGGGGGCCGAAGGACGAGCAGTACTTC.

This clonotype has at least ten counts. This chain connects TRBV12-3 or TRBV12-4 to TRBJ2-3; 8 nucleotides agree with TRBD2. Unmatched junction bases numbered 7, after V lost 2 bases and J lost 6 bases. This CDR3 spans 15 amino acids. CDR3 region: CASSLSRGGPDTQYF. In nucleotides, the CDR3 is TGTGCCAGCAGTTTATCTCGGGGGGGCCCTGATACGCAGTATTTT.

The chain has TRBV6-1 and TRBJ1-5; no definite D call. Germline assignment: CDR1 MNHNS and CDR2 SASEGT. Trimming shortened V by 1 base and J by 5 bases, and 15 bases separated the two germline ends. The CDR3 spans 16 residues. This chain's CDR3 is CASSEGLAMGDQPQHF. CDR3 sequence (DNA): TGTGCCAGCAGTGAAGGGTTGGCTATGGGCGATCAGCCCCAGCATTTT.

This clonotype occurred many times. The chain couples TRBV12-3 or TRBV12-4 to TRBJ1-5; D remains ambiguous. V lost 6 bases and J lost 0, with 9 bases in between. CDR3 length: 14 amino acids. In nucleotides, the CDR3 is TGTGCCAGCAGACGGACGGATAGCAATCAGCCCCAGCATTTT. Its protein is CASRRTDSNQPQHF.

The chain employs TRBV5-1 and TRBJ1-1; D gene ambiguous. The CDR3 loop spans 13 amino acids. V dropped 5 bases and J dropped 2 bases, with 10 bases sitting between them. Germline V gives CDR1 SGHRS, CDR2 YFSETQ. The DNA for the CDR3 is TGCGCCAGCAGTATTTCAGTAAACACTGAAGCTTTCTTT. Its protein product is CASSISVNTEAFF.

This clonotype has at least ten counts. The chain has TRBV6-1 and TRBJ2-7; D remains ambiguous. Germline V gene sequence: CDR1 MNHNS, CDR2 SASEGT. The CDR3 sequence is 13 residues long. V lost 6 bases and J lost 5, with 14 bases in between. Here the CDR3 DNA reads TGTGCCAGCAGATCGGATGGTTGGGACGAGCAGTACTTC. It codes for CASRSDGWDEQYF.

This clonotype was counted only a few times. Written as DNA, the CDR3 is TGCAGCACCTACAGGGGAGAAACAGATACGCAGTATTTT. Translation: CSTYRGETDTQYF. The V call is TRBV29-1, the J call TRBJ2-3, with 7 bases lining up with TRBD1. The CDR3 is made up of 13 amino acids. The germline V gene encodes CDR1 SQVTM and CDR2 ANQGSEA. V was clipped by 8 bases and J by 3 bases; unmatched bases: 8.

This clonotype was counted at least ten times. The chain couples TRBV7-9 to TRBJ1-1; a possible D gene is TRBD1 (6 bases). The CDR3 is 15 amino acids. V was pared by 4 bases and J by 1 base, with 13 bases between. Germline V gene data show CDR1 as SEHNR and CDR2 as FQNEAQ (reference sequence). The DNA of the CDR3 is TGTGCCAGCAGCTCGCGGGACACCCAGAACACTGAAGCTTTCTTT. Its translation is CASSSRDTQNTEAFF.

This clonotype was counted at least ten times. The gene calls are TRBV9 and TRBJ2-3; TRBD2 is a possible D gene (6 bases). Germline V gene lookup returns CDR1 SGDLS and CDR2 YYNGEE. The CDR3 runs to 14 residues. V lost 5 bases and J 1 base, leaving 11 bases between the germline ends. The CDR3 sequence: CASSVEGGTDTQYF. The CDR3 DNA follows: TGTGCCAGCAGTGTGGAGGGAGGCACAGATACGCAGTATTTT.

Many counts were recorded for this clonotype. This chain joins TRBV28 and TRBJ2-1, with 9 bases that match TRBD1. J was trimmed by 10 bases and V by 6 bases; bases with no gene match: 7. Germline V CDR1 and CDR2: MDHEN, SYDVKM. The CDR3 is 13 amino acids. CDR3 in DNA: TGTGCCAGCAGCGGGACAGGGTCGCGCGAGCAGTTCTTC. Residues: CASSGTGSREQFF. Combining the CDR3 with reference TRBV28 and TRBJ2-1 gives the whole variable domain DVKVTQSSRYLVKRTGEKVFLECVQDMDHENMFWYRQDPGLGLRLIYFSYDVKMKEKGDIPEGYSVSREKKERFSLILESASTNQTSMYLCASSGTGSREQFFGPGTRLTVL.

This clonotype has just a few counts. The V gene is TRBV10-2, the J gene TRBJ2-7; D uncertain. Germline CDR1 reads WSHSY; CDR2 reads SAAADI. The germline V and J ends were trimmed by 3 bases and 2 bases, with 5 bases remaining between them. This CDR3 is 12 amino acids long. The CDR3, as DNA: TGCGCCAGCAGTGACGAACCCTACGAGCAGTACTTC. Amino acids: CASSDEPYEQYF.

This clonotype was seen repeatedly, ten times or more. The chain's CDR3 is CASSLGGGADEQYF. CDR3 sequence (DNA): TGTGCCAGCAGTTTAGGCGGGGGGGCTGACGAGCAGTACTTC. V gene TRBV28 combines with J gene TRBJ2-7; 9 bases match TRBD2. V was clipped by 2 bases and J by 5 bases; unmatched bases: 4. The CDR3 runs 14 residues. Germline V gene sequence: CDR1 MDHEN, CDR2 SYDVKM. The variable domain in full, completed from reference TRBV28 and TRBJ2-7, reads DVKVTQSSRYLVKRTGEKVFLECVQDMDHENMFWYRQDPGLGLRLIYFSYDVKMKEKGDIPEGYSVSREKKERFSLILESASTNQTSMYLCASSLGGGADEQYFGPGTRLTVT.